This T cell receptor (beta chain) was profiled in a study of cytomegalovirus exposure and HLA in healthy donors. It was with 60 Vbeta and 13 Jbeta primers that the PCR ran. Method: immunoSEQ multiplex PCR; TCRdb's copy keeps in-frame clones and lacks some. The table has around 100,000 clones, 79% seen once; the top ten hold 3% to 4%. This clone was seen more than once but under ten times. In germline, CDR1 is LGHNA, CDR2 YSLEER. V was cut by 0 bases and J by 2 bases, with 13 bases left in between. This CDR3 region has 16 residues. The origin of this receptor is a woman aged 40 to 50 in good health and CMV-seronegative. Sequenced: PBMCs. The V gene is TRBV4-3, the J gene TRBJ2-5; D is perhaps TRBD2 (6 bases). This CDR3 is CASSQDLAGLQETQYF. The CDR3, as DNA: TGCGCCAGCAGCCAAGATCTGGCGGGGCTACAAGAGACCCAGTACTTC.